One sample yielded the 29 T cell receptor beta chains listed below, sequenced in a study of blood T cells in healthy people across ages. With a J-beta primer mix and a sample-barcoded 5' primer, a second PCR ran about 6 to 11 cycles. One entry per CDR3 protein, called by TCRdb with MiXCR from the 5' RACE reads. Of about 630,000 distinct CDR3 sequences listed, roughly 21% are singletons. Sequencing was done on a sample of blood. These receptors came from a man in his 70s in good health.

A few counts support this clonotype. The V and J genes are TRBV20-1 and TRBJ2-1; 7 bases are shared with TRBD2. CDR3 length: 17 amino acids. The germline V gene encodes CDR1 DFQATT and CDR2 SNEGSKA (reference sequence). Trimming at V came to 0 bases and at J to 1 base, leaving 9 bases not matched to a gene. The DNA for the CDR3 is TGCAGTGCTAGAGATTTGGGAGGGGCGGCTTCCTACAATGAGCAGTTCTTC. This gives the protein CSARDLGGAASYNEQFF.

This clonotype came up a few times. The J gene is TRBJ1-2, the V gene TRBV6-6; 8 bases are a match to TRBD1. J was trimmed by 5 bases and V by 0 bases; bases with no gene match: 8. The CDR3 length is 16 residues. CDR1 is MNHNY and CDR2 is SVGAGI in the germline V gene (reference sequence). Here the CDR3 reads CASSYSATGGKYGYTF. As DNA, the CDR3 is TGTGCCAGCAGTTACTCAGCAACAGGGGGGAAGTATGGCTACACCTTC.

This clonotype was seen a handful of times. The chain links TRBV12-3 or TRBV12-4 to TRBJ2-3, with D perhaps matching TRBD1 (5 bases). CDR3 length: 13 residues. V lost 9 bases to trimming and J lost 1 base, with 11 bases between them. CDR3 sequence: CASQGRGTDTQYF. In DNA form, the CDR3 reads TGTGCCAGTCAGGGCAGGGGCACAGATACGCAGTATTTT.

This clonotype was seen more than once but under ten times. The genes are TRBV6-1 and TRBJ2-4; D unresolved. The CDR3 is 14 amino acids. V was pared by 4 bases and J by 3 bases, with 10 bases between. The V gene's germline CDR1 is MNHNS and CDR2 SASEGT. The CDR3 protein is CASSGSPGKNIQYF. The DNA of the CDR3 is TGTGCCAGCAGTGGCAGTCCAGGCAAAAACATTCAGTACTTC.

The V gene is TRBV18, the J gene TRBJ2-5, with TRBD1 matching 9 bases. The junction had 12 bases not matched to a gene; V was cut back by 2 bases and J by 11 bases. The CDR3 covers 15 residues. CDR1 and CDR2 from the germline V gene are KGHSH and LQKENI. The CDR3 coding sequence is TGTGCCAGCTCACCAGGGACAGGGAAAGATTGGGAGCAGTACTTC. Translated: CASSPGTGKDWEQYF.

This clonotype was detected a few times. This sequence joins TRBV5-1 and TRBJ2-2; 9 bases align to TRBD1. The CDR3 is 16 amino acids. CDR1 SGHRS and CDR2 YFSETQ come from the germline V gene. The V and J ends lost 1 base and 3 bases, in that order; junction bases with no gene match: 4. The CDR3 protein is CASSLTGTGYTGELFF. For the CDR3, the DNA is TGCGCCAGCAGCTTGACCGGGACAGGGTACACCGGGGAGCTGTTTTTT.

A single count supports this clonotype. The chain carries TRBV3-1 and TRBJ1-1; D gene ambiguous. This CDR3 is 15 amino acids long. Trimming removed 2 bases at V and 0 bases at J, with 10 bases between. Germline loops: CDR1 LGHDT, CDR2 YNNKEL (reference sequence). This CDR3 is CASSQLRGVNTEAFF. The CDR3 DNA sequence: TGTGCCAGCAGCCAACTGCGCGGGGTGAACACTGAAGCTTTCTTT.

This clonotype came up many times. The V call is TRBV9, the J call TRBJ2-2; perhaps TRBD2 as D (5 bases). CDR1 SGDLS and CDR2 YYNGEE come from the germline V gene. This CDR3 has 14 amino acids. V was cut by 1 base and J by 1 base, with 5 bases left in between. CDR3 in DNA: TGTGCCAGCAGCGTACGGGAGAACACCGGGGAGCTGTTTTTT. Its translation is CASSVRENTGELFF. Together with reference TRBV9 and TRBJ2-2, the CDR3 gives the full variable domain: DSGVTQTPKHLITATGQRVTLRCSPRSGDLSVYWYQQSLDQGLQFLIQYYNGEERAKGNILERFSAQQFPDLHSELNLSSLELGDSALYFCASSVRENTGELFFGEGSRLTVL.

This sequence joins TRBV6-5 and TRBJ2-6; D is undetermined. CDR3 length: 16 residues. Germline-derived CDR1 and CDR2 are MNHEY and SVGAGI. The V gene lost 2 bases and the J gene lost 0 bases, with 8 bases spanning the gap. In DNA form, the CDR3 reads TGTGCCAGCAGTTACGCCCAGTCCTCTGGGGCCAACGTCCTGACTTTC. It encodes CASSYAQSSGANVLTF.

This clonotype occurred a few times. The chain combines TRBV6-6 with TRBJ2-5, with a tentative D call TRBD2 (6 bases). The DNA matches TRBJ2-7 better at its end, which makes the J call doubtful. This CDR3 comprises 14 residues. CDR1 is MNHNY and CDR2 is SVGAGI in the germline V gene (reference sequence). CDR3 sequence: CASSVSGLDYEQYF. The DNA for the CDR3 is TGTGCCAGCAGTGTATCGGGACTCGACTACGAGCAGTACTTC.

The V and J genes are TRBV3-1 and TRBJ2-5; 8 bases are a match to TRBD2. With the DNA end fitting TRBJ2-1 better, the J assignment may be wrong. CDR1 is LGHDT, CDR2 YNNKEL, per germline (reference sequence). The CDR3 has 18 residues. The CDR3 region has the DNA TGTGCCAGCAGCCAAGATTTCCCTTCCGGGAGGGCGAGAGATGAGCAGTTCTTC. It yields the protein CASSQDFPSGRARDEQFF.

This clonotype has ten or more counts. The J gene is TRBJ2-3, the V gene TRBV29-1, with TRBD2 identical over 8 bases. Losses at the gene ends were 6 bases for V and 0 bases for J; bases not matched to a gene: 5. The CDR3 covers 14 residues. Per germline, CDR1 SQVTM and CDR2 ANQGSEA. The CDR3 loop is CSVRSGSSTDTQYF. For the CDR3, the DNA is TGCAGCGTGAGGAGCGGGAGCAGCACAGATACGCAGTATTTT.

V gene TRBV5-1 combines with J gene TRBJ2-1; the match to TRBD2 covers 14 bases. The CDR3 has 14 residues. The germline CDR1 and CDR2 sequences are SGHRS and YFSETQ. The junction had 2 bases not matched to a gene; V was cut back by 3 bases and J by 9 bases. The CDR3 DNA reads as TGCGCCAGCAGCTCGGGACTAGCGGGAGCTGAGCAGTTCTTC. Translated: CASSSGLAGAEQFF.

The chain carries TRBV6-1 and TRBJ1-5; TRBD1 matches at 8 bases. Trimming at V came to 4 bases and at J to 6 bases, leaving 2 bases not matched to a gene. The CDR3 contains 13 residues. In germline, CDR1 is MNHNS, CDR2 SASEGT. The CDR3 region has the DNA TGTGCCAGCAGTGTACAGGGGGGTCAGCCCCAGCATTTT. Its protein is CASSVQGGQPQHF.

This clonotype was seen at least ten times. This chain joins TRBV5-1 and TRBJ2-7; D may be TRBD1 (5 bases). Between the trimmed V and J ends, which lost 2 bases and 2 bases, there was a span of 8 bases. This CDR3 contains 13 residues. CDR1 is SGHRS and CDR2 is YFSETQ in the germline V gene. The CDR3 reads CASSLQETYEQYF. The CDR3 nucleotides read TGCGCCAGCAGCTTACAGGAGACCTACGAGCAGTACTTC.

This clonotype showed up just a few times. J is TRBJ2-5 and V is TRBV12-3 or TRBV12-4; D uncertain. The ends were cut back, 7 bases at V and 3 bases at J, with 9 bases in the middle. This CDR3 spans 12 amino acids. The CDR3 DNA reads TGTGCCAGCACCTTTAACGAAGAGACCCAGTACTTC. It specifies CASTFNEETQYF.

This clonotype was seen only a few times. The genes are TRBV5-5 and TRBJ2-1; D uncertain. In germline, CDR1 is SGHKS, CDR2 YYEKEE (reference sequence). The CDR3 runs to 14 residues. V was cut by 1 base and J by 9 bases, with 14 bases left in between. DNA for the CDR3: TGTGCCAGCAGCTTGATTAGAAATTCTGCTGAGCAGTTCTTC. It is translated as CASSLIRNSAEQFF.

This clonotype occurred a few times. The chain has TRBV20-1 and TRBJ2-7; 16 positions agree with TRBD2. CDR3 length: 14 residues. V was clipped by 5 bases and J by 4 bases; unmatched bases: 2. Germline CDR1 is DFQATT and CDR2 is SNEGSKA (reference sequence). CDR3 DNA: TGCAGTGCTCAGGGACTAGCGGGAGGGTACGAGCAGTACTTC. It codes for CSAQGLAGGYEQYF.

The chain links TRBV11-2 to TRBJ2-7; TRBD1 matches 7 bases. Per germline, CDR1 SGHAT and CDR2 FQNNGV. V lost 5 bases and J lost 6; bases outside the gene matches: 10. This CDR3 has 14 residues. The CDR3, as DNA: TGTGCCAGCAGCCTGCCGGGACAGAGCTTCGAGCAGTACTTC. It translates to CASSLPGQSFEQYF.

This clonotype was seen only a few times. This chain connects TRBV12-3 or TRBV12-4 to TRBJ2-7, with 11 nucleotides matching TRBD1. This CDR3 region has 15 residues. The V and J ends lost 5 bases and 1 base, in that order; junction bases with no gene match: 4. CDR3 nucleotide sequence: TGTGCCAGCAGTGGACAGGGGGCCGCATCCTACGAGCAGTACTTC. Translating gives CASSGQGAASYEQYF.

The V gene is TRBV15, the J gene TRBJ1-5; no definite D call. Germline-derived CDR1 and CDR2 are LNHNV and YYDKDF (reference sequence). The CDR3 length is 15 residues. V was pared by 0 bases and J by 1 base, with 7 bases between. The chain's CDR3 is CATSRDPGSNQPQHF. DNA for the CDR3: TGTGCCACCAGCAGAGATCCGGGCAGCAATCAGCCCCAGCATTTT.

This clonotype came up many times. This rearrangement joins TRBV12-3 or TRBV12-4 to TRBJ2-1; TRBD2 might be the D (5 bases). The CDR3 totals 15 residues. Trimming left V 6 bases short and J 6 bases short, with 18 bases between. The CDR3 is CASSSLGELFNEQFF. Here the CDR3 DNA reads TGTGCCAGCAGCTCCCTCGGGGAGTTATTCAATGAGCAGTTCTTC.

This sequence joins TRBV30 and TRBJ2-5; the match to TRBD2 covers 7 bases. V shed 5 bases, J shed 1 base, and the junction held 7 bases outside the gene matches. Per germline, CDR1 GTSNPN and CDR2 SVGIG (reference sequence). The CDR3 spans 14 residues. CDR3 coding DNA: TGTGCCTGGGCGGGAGCTCCCGCCCAAGAGACCCAGTACTTC. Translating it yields CAWAGAPAQETQYF.

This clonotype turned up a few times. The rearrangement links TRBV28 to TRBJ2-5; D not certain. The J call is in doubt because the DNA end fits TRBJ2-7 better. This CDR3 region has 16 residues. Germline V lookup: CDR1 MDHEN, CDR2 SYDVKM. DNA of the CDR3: TGTGCCAGCAGTTCCTCTTTGGGCAGTAGCTCCTACGAGCAGTACTTC. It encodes CASSSSLGSSSYEQYF.

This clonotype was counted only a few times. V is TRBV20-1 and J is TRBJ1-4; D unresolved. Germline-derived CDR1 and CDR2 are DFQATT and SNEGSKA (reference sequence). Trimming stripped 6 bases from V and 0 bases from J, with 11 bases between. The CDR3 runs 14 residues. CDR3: CSAFDTATNEKLFF. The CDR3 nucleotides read TGCAGTGCATTTGACACCGCAACTAATGAAAAACTGTTTTTT.

CDR3 DNA sequence: TGCGCCAGCAGCTTGGGAGACAGGGGGAGCTCTGGAAACACCATATATTTT. It encodes CASSLGDRGSSGNTIYF. The chain employs TRBV5-1 and TRBJ1-3; 9 nucleotides match TRBD1. V lost 0 bases, J lost 0 bases, and 4 bases stayed unmatched. The V gene's germline CDR1 is SGHRS and CDR2 YFSETQ. The length of the CDR3 is 17 residues.

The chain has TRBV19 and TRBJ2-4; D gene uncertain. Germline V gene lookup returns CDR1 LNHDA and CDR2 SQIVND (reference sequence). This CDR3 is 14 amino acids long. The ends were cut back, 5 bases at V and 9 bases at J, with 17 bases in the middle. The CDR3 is CASSPRPPNVIQYF. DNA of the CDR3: TGTGCCAGTAGTCCCCGGCCCCCCAACGTCATTCAGTACTTC.

DNA of the CDR3: TGTGCCAGCAGCCATCCCACCGCGGACAGGGTGGTACTCCAAGAGACCCAGTACTTC. Amino acids: CASSHPTADRVVLQETQYF. This sequence joins TRBV4-2 and TRBJ2-5; 8 bases line up with TRBD1. Germline V gene data show CDR1 as LGHNA and CDR2 as YNFKEQ. Trimming cost V 3 bases and J 1 base; bases outside gene matches: 16. The CDR3 is made up of 19 amino acids.

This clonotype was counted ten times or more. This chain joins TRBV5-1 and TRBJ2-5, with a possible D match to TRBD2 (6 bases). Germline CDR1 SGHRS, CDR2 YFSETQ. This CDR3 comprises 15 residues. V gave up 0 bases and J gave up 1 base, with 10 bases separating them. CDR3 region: CASSLDGSPQETQYF. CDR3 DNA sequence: TGCGCCAGCAGCTTGGACGGGAGTCCCCAAGAGACCCAGTACTTC.